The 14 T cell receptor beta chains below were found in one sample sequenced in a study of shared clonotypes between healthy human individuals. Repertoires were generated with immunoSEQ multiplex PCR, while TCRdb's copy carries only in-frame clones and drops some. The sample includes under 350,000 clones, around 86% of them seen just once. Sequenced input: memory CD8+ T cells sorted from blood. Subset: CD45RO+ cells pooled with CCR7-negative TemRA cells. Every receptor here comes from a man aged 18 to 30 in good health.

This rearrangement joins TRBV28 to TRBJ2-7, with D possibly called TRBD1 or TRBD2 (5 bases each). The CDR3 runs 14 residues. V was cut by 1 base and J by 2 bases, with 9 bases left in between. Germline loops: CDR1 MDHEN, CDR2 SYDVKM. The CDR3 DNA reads TGTGCCAGCAGTTTATCTGGGGGTGCCTACGAGCAGTACTTC. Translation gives CASSLSGGAYEQYF.

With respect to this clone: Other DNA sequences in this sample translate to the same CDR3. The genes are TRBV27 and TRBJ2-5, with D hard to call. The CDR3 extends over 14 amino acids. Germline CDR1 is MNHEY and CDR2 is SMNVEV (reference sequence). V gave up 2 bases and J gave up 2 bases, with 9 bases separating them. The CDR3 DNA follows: TGTGCCAGCAGTTTAGGGCCAGGTCAAGAGACCCAGTACTTC. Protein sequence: CASSLGPGQETQYF.

CDR3: CAISDLAISTYEQYF. The CDR3 bases are TGTGCCATCAGTGACCTAGCGATTAGTACCTACGAGCAGTACTTC. This rearrangement joins TRBV10-3 to TRBJ2-7; tentative D call: TRBD2 (6 bases). The CDR3 contains 15 residues. CDR1 and CDR2 (germline): ENHRY, SYGVKD. V was pared by 3 bases and J by 2 bases, with 14 bases between.

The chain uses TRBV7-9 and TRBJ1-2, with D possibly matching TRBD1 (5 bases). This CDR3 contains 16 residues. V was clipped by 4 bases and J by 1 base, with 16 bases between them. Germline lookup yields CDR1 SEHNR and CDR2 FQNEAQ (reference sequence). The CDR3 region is CASSSSRGEDNYGYTF. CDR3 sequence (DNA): TGTGCCAGCAGCTCCTCCCGGGGCGAGGATAACTATGGCTACACCTTC.

For the CDR3, the DNA is TGTGCCTGGAGTCAGGTATCGAACACCGGGGAGCTGTTTTTT. Protein: CAWSQVSNTGELFF. V usage is TRBV30 and J usage is TRBJ2-2, with unresolved D. V lost 2 bases, J lost 0 bases, and 7 bases lay in between. Germline values: CDR1 GTSNPN, CDR2 SVGIG (reference sequence). The CDR3 length is 14 residues.

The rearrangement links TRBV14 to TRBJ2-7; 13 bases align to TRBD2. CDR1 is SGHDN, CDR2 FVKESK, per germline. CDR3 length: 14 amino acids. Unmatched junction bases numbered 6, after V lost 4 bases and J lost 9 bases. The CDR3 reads CASSPWTSGSAQYF. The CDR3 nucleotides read TGTGCCAGCAGCCCCTGGACTAGCGGGAGTGCGCAGTACTTC.

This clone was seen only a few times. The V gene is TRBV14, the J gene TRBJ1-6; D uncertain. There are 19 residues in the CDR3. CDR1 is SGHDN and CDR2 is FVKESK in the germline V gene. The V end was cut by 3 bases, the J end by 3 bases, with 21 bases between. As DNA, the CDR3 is TGTGCCAGCAGCCAGTTCCGCCAGGTTCCCGGAATCTATAATTCACCCCTCCACTTT. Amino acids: CASSQFRQVPGIYNSPLHF.

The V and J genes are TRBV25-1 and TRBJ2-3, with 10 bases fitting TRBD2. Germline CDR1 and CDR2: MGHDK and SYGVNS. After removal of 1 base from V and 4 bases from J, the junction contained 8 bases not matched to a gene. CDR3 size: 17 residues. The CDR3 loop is CASSELGLAGVPDTQYF. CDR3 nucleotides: TGTGCCAGCAGTGAATTGGGTCTAGCGGGAGTCCCAGATACGCAGTATTTT.

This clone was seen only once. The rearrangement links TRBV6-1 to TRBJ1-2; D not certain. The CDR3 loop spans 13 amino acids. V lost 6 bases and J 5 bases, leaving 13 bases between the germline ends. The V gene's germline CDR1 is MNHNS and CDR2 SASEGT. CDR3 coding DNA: TGTGCCAGCAGCAGCCAACGGGGTTATGGCTACACCTTC. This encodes CASSSQRGYGYTF.

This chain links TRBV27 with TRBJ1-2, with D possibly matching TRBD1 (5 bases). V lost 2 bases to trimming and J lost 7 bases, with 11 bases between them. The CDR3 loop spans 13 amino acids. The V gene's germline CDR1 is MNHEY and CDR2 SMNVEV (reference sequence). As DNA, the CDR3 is TGTGCCAGCAGTTTAAGTGGAGGGGCTGGCTACACCTTC. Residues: CASSLSGGAGYTF.

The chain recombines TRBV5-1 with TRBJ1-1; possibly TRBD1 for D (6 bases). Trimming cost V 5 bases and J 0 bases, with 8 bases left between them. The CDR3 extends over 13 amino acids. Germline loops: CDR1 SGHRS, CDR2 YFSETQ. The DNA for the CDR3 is TGCGCCAGCAGGGCAGGGGTGAACACTGAAGCTTTCTTT. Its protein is CASRAGVNTEAFF.

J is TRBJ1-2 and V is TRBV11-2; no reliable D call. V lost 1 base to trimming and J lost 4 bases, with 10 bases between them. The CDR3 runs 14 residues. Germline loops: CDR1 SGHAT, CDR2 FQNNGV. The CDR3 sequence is CASSLGWATYGYTF. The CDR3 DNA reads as TGTGCCAGCAGCTTAGGATGGGCGACCTATGGCTACACCTTC.

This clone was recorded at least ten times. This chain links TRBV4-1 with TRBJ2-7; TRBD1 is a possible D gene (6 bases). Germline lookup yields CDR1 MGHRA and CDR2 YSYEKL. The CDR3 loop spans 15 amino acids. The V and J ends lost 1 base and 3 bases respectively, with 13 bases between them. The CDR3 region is CASSQVGTGLYEQYF. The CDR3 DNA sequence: TGCGCCAGCAGCCAAGTTGGTACAGGGCTCTACGAGCAGTACTTC.

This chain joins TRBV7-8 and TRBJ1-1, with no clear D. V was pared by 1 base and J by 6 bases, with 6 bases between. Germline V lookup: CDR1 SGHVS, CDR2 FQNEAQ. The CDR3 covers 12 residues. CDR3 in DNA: TGTGCCAGCAGCTTAGGGAGCCCTGAAGCTTTCTTT. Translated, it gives CASSLGSPEAFF.